Presented here are 10 T cell receptor beta chains from one specimen sequenced in a study of patients and donors after allogeneic stem cell transplantation. Each CDR3 protein gets one entry after TCRdb re-called the RT-PCR reads with MiXCR. The data hold about a million distinct CDR3 sequences, with 15% to 20% observed a single time. The specimen was blood, either unsorted or a sorted T cell fraction (not recorded which). Receptors were obtained from a human donor who was either an allogeneic HSCT recipient or a stem cell or donor lymphocyte infusion donor (not recorded which). It is not recorded whose cells these are; they may come from a transplant donor.

V gene TRBV5-5 combines with J gene TRBJ1-6; D uncertain. CDR3 size: 14 residues. The V end was cut by 0 bases, the J end by 7 bases, with 8 bases between. Germline V lookup: CDR1 SGHKS, CDR2 YYEKEE (reference sequence). The CDR3 here is CASSLAVRNSPLHF. The CDR3 region has the DNA TGTGCCAGCAGCTTGGCAGTTAGAAATTCACCCCTCCACTTT.

V is TRBV7-3 and J is TRBJ2-5; 7 bases line up with TRBD1. Looked up from germline, CDR1 is SGHTA and CDR2 is FQGTGA. The CDR3 sequence is 14 residues long. V dropped 5 bases and J dropped 1; count of bases not matched to a gene: 4. CDR3 bases: TGTGCCAGCAGCCGACAGGGAGCCCAAGAGACCCAGTACTTC. This gives the protein CASSRQGAQETQYF.

This clonotype has just a few counts. V usage is TRBV6-1 and J usage is TRBJ2-2; 12 bases are shared with TRBD1. V was clipped by 7 bases and J by 0 bases; unmatched bases: 9. There are 18 residues in the CDR3. Per germline, CDR1 MNHNS and CDR2 SASEGT. CDR3 amino acids: CASIPAGQGASNTGELFF. The CDR3, as DNA: TGTGCCAGCATCCCTGCGGGACAGGGGGCCTCGAACACCGGGGAGCTGTTTTTT.

The chain links TRBV7-9 to TRBJ1-4; no reliable D call. The CDR3 totals 14 residues. V dropped 7 bases and J dropped 1 base, with 10 bases sitting between them. Looked up from germline, CDR1 is SEHNR and CDR2 is FQNEAQ (reference sequence). The CDR3 protein is CASTLGVTNEKLFF. As DNA, the CDR3 is TGTGCCAGCACCCTGGGAGTAACTAATGAAAAACTGTTTTTT.

The V call is TRBV7-9, the J call TRBJ2-1; a possible D gene is TRBD2 (5 bases). V lost 8 bases and J 9 bases, leaving 23 bases between the germline ends. This CDR3 is built from 15 residues. Per the germline V gene, CDR1 is SEHNR and CDR2 is FQNEAQ (reference sequence). CDR3 coding DNA: TGTGCCAGCCCCCCCTCGCTGGGCTTGAGCGGTGAGCAGTTCTTC. Its translation is CASPPSLGLSGEQFF. The whole variable domain, filled in from reference TRBV7-9 and TRBJ2-1, reads DTGVSQNPRHKITKRGQNVTFRCDPISEHNRLYWYRQTLGQGPEFLTYFQNEAQLEKSRLLSDRFSAERPKGSFSTLEIQRTEQGDSAMYLCASPPSLGLSGEQFFGPGTRLTVL.

The chain uses TRBV6-1 and TRBJ1-1, with TRBD1 as a possible D gene (5 bases). CDR3 length: 14 residues. Looked up from germline, CDR1 is MNHNS and CDR2 is SASEGT. Trimming took 5 bases from V and 4 from J, leaving 14 bases between them. DNA for the CDR3: TGTGCCAGCAGTCCCGGGGCAATGGCCACTGAAGCTTTCTTT. Its protein product is CASSPGAMATEAFF.

This clonotype turned up a few times. This sequence joins TRBV4-2 and TRBJ2-2; D is uncertain. This CDR3 region has 12 residues. From germline, CDR1 is LGHNA and CDR2 YNFKEQ. V lost 1 base, J lost 6 bases, and 3 bases lay in between. CDR3 protein: CASSQAPGELFF. The CDR3 DNA reads as TGTGCCAGCAGCCAAGCCCCCGGGGAGCTGTTTTTT.

The chain uses TRBV7-2 and TRBJ2-7, with TRBD2 matching over 7 bases. Germline V lookup: CDR1 SGHTA, CDR2 FQGNSA. This CDR3 region has 16 residues. J gave up 7 bases and V 1 base, and 13 bases lay outside the gene matches. CDR3 protein: CASSLGFGGLPGEQYF. The CDR3 DNA reads as TGTGCCAGCAGCTTAGGATTCGGGGGACTACCGGGTGAGCAGTACTTC. The full variable domain, with the rest looked up from reference TRBV7-2 and TRBJ2-7, is GAGVSQSPSNKVTEKGKDVELRCDPISGHTALYWYRQSLGQGLEFLIYFQGNSAPDKSGLPSDRFSAERTGGSVSTLTIQRTQQEDSAVYLCASSLGFGGLPGEQYFGPGTRLTVT.

The V gene is TRBV5-8, the J gene TRBJ2-3; TRBD2 aligns across 11 bases. The CDR3 contains 17 residues. CDR1 is SGHTS and CDR2 is YDEGEE in the germline V gene. Trimming removed 2 bases from V and 4 bases from J; junction bases left unmatched: 9. CDR3 sequence: CASSFHVAGGLSDTQYF. CDR3 in DNA: TGTGCCAGCAGCTTTCACGTAGCGGGGGGGCTGTCAGATACGCAGTATTTT.

The V gene is TRBV25-1, the J gene TRBJ2-3; D might be TRBD1 or TRBD2, each matching 5 bases. The V and J ends lost 7 bases and 14 bases respectively, with 22 bases between them. CDR1 and CDR2 from the germline V gene are MGHDK and SYGVNS. The CDR3 is 13 residues long. As DNA, the CDR3 is TGTGCCAGCACCGAGGGACCCCTTAGGGCCCTGTATTTT. It yields the protein CASTEGPLRALYF.